The clone carrying this TCR beta chain was seen at least ten times. Its antigen remains unknown. This sample is part of a study of identical twins. Study outcomes and limitations: The abundant beta clonotypes from cord blood had fewer insertions, and memory repertoires had none of this. These conclusions were based on statistical analysis (cross-sectional, not following the same donors).

Trimming cost V 4 bases and J 3 bases; bases outside gene matches: 12. Germline-derived CDR1 and CDR2 are MGHRA and YSYEKL. This CDR3 spans 17 amino acids. Template switching, a step in the protocol, added a universal primer site, and cDNA carried unique molecular identifiers. TCRdb analysed the 5' RACE reads with MiXCR anew, one entry per CDR3 protein. Of 750,000 to 950,000 distinct CDR3 sequences in the sample, around an eighth were seen once. Each donor was a healthy Caucasian. The sample also formed part of further work on yellow fever vaccine responses in identical twins.

The source is a young woman in good health. The sample taken for sequencing was PBMCs. The gene calls are TRBV4-1 and TRBJ2-1; 7 bases agree with TRBD1. This CDR3 reads CASSRPRPGQNYNEQFF. For the CDR3, the DNA is TGCGCCAGCAGCCGACCCCGACCGGGACAGAACTACAATGAGCAGTTCTTC.